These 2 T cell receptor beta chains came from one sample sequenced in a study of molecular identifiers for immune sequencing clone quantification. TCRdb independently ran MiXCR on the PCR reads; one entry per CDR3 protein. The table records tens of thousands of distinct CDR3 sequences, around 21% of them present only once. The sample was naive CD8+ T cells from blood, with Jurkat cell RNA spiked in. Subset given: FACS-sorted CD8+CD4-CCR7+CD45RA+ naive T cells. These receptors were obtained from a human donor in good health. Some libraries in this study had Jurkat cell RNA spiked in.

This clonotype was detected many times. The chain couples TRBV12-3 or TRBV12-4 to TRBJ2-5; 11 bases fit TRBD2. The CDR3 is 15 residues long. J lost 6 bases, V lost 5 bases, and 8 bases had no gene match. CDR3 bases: TGTGCCAGCAGTGAACTAGCGGGAGAGACCCAGACCCAGTACTTC. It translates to CASSELAGETQTQYF.

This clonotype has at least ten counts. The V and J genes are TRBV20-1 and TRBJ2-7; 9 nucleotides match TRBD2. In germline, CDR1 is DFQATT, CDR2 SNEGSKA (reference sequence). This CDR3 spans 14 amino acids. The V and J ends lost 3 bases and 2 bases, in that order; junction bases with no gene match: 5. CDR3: CSASRGTSPYEQYF. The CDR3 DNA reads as TGCAGTGCTAGTCGCGGGACTAGCCCCTACGAGCAGTACTTC.